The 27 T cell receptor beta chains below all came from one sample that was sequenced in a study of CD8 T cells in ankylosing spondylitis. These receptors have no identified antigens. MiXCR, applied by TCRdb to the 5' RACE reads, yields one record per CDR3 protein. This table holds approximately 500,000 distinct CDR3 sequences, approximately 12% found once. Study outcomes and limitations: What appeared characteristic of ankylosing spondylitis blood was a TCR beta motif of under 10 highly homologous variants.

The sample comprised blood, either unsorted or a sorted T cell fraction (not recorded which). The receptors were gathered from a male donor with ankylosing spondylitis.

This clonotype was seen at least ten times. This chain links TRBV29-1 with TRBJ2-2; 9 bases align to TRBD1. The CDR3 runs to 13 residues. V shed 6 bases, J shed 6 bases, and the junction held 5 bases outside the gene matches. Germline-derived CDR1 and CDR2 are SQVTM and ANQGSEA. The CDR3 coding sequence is TGCAGCGTCGGGACAGGGCTTTCCGGGGAGCTGTTTTTT. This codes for CSVGTGLSGELFF.

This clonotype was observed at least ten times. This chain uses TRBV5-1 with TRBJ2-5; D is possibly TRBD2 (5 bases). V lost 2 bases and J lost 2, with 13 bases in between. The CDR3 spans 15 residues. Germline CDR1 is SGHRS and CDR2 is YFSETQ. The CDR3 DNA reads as TGCGCCAGCAGCTTCACACCGGGGTTACAAGAGACCCAGTACTTC. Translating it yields CASSFTPGLQETQYF. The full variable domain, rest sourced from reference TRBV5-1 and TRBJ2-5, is KAGVTQTPRYLIKTRGQQVTLSCSPISGHRSVSWYQQTPGQGLQFLFEYFSETQRNKGNFPGRFSGRQFSNSRSEMNVSTLELGDSALYLCASSFTPGLQETQYFGPGTRLLVL.

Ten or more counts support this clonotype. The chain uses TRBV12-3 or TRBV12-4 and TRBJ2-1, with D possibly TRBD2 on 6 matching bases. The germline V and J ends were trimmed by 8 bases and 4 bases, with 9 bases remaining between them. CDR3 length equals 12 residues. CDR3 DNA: TGTGCCAGCCTAGCGACATACAATGAGCAGTTCTTC. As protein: CASLATYNEQFF.

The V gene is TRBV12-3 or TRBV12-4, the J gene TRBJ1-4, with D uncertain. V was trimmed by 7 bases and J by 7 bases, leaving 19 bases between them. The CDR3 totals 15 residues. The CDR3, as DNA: TGTGCCAGCACCCACCTCCTCCGGGCCGGTGAAAAACTGTTTTTT. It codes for CASTHLLRAGEKLFF.

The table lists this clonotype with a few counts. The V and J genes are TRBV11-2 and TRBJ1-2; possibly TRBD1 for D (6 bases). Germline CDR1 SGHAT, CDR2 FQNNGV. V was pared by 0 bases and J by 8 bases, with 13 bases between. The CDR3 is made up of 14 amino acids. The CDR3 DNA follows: TGTGCCAGCAGCTTAGATACAGGGTCCGGCGGCTACACCTTC. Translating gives CASSLDTGSGGYTF.

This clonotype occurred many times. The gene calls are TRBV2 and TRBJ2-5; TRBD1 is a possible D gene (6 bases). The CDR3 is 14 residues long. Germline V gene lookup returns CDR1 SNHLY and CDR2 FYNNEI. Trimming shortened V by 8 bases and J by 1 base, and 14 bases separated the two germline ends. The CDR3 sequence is CASSPTGRQETQYF. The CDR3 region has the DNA TGTGCCAGCTCCCCTACAGGGCGCCAAGAGACCCAGTACTTC.

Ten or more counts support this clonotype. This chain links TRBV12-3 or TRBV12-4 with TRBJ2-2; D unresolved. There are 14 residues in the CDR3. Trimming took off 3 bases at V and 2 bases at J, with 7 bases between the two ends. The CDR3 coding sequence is TGTGCCAGCAGTTTGGGTTTCAACACCGGGGAGCTGTTTTTT. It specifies CASSLGFNTGELFF.

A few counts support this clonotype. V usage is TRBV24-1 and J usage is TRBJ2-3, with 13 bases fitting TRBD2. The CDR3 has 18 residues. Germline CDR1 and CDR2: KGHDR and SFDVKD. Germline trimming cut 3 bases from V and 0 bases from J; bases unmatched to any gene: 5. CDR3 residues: CATSDGGLAGPSTDTQYF. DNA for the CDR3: TGTGCCACCAGTGATGGGGGACTAGCGGGACCTAGCACAGATACGCAGTATTTT.

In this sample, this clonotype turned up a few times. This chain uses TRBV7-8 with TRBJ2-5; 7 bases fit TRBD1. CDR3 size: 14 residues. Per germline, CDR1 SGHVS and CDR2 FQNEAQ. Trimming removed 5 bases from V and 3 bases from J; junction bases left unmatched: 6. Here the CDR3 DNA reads TGTGCCAGCAGCCTGTTTACAGGGGAAGAGACCCAGTACTTC. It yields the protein CASSLFTGEETQYF.

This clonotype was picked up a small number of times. This CDR3 reads CASSLVLQDYDTDTQYF. The CDR3 DNA reads TGCGCCAGCAGCTTGGTACTACAGGATTATGACACAGATACGCAGTATTTT. The gene calls are TRBV5-1 and TRBJ2-3; D is perhaps TRBD1 (5 bases). CDR3 length equals 17 residues. Trimming shortened V by 0 bases and J by 2 bases, and 16 bases separated the two germline ends. Looked up from germline, CDR1 is SGHRS and CDR2 is YFSETQ.

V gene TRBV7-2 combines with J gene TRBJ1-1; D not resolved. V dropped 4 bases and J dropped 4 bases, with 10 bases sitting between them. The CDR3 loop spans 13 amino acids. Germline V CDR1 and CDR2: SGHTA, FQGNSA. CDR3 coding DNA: TGTGCCAGCAGCTCCGGGGTGCTCACTGAAGCTTTCTTT. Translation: CASSSGVLTEAFF.

The CDR3 here is CASSQDFLGGTEAFF. The CDR3 DNA reads TGTGCCAGCAGCCAAGATTTTCTGGGGGGCACTGAAGCTTTCTTT. The chain couples TRBV3-1 to TRBJ1-1, with D tentatively TRBD1 (5 bases). This CDR3 is built from 15 residues. Germline CDR1 reads LGHDT; CDR2 reads YNNKEL (reference sequence). V dropped 0 bases and J dropped 4 bases, with 12 bases sitting between them.

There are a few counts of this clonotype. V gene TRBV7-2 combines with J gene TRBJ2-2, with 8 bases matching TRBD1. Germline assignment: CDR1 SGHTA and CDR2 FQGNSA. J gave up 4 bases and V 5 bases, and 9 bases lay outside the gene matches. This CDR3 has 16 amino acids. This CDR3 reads CASSPGGAMSTGELFF. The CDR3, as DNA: TGTGCCAGCAGCCCAGGGGGCGCAATGAGCACCGGGGAGCTGTTTTTT. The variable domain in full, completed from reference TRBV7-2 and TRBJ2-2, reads GAGVSQSPSNKVTEKGKDVELRCDPISGHTALYWYRQSLGQGLEFLIYFQGNSAPDKSGLPSDRFSAERTGGSVSTLTIQRTQQEDSAVYLCASSPGGAMSTGELFFGEGSRLTVL.

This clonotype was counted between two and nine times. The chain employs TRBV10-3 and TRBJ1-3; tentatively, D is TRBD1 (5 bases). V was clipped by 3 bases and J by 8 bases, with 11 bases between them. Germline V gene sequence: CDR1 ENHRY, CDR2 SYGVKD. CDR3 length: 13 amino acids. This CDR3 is CAISEGRVDTIYF. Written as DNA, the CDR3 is TGTGCCATCAGTGAAGGCAGGGTTGACACCATATATTTT.

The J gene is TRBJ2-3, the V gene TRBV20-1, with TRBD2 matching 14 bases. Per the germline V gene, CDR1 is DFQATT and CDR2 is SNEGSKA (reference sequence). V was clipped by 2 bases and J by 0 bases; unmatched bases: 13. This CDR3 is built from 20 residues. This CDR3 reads CSARYYSGTSGSGSTDTQYF. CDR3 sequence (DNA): TGCAGTGCTAGATACTATTCCGGGACTAGCGGGAGTGGTAGCACAGATACGCAGTATTTT.

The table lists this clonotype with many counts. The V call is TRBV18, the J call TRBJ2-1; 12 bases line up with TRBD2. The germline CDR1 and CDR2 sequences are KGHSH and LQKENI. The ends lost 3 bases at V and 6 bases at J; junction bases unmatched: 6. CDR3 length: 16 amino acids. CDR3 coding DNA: TGTGCCAGCTCACCGCGACTAGCGGGAGAGGCCAATGAGCAGTTCTTC. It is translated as CASSPRLAGEANEQFF.

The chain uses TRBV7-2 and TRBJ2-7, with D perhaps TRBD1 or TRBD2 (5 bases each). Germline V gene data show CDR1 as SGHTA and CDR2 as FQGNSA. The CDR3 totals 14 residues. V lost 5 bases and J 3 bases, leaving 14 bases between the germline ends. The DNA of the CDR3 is TGTGCCAGCAGCCTGTTTGATGGGGGCTACGAGCAGTACGTC. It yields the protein CASSLFDGGYEQYV.

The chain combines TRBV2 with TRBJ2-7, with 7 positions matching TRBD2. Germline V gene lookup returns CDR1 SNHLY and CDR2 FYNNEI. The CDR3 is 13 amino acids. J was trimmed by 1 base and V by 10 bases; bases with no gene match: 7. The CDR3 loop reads CATTPGGSYEQYF. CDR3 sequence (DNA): TGTGCCACCACCCCGGGGGGTTCCTACGAGCAGTACTTC. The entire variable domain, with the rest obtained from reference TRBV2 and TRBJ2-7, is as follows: EPEVTQTPSHQVTQMGQEVILRCVPISNHLYFYWYRQILGQKVEFLVSFYNNEISEKSEIFDDQFSVERPDGSNFTLKIRSTKLEDSAMYFCATTPGGSYEQYFGPGTRLTVT.

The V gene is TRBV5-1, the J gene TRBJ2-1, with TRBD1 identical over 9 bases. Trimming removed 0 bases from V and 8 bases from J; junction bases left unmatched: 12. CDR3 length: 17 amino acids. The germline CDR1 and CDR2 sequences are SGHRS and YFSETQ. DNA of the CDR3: TGCGCCAGCAGCTTGGCCGGGGGAACAGGGGGCACGGATGAGCAGTTCTTC. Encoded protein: CASSLAGGTGGTDEQFF.

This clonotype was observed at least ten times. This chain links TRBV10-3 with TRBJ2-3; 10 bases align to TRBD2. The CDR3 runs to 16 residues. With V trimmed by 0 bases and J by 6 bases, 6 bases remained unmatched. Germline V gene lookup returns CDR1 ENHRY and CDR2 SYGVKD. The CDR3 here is CAISESPSGRGDTQYF. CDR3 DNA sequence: TGTGCCATCAGTGAGTCACCTAGCGGGAGAGGGGATACGCAGTATTTT.

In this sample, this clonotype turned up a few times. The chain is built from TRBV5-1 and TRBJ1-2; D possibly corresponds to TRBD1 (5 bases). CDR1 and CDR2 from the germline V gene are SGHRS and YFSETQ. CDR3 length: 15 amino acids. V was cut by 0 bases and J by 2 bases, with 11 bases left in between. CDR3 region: CASSLELGENYGYTF. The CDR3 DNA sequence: TGCGCCAGCAGCTTGGAATTGGGGGAGAACTATGGCTACACCTTC.

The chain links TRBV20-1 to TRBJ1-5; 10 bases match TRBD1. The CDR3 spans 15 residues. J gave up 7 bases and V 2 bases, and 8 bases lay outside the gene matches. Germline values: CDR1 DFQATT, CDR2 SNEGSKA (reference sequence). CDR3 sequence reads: CSARRTGGGWQPQHF. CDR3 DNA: TGCAGTGCTAGACGGACAGGGGGAGGTTGGCAGCCCCAGCATTTT.

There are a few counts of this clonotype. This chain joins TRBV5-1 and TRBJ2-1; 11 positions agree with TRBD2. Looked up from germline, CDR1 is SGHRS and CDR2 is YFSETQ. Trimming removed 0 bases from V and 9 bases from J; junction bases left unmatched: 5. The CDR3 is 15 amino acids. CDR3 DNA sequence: TGCGCCAGCAGCTTGGAACTAGCGGGAGCAGGTGAGCAGTTCTTC. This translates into CASSLELAGAGEQFF.

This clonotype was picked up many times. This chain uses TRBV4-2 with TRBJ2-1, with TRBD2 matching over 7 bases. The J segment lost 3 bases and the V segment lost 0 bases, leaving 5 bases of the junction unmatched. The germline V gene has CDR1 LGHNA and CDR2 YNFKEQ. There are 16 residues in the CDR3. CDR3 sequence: CASSQEGAGVYNEQFF. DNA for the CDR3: TGTGCCAGCAGCCAAGAAGGTGCGGGAGTCTACAATGAGCAGTTCTTC.

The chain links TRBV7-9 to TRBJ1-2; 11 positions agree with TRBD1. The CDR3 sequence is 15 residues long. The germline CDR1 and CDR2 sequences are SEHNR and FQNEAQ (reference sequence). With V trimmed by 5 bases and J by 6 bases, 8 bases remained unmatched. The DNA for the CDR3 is TGTGCCAGCAGCGCAAGGGACAGGGGGTCTCATGGCTACACCTTC. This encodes CASSARDRGSHGYTF.

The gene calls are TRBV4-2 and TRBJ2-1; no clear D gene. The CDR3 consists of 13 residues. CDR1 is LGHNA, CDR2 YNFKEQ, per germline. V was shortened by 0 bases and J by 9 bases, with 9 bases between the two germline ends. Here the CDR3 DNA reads TGTGCCAGCAGCCAAGATTCTAGAAGTGAGCAGTTCTTC. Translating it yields CASSQDSRSEQFF.

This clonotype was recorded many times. CDR3 nucleotides: TGTGCCACCAGTGAACAAGCGGGAACCTCCTTGGGGGCAGATACGCAGTATTTT. Translated, it gives CATSEQAGTSLGADTQYF. The V call is TRBV24-1, the J call TRBJ2-3; 7 bases align to TRBD2. V gave up 4 bases and J gave up 4 bases; unmatched junction bases: 16. Germline CDR1 reads KGHDR; CDR2 reads SFDVKD. This CDR3 spans 18 amino acids.